This T cell receptor beta chain was captured by sequencing in a study of blood T cell repertoires in COVID-19. Looking at the study overall: Acute-phase and convalescent COVID-19 samples originated in the United States, Italy and Spain. T cells, B-cell-depleted T cells, or PBMCs supplied cDNA or gDNA.

Trimming pared 6 bases from V and 0 bases from J, leaving 9 bases between. This CDR3 has 14 residues. Germline loops: CDR1 SGHNT, CDR2 YENEEA. Per the authors' pipeline: Amplification from reference gene primers served as the basis for estimated nucleated cell counts. TCRdb's copy holds only in-frame clones and misses some; the assay was immunoSEQ multiplex PCR. V, J and clone size are taken as reported in that table, and D and trimming were inferred from the DNA itself. The table has some 43,000 clones, 87% seen once. The sample consisted of peripheral blood. The genes are TRBV11-3 and TRBJ1-5; D is perhaps TRBD1 (6 bases). The TCR sequence derives from a man between 60 and 75 years old with active COVID-19. This chain's CDR3 is CASRGAASNQPQHF. DNA of the CDR3: TGTGCCAGCAGGGGGGCGGCTAGCAATCAGCCCCAGCATTTT.